Listed below are T cell receptor beta chains from one sample, sequenced in a study of blood T cell repertoires in COVID-19. Here immunoSEQ multiplex PCR was the method, and the copy in TCRdb shows in-frame clones only, minus some. Among under 500,000 clones listed, 85% to 90% were seen once. The sequencing input was PBMCs or T cells enriched from blood (not recorded which). Receptors originate from a man younger than 40 who had recovered from COVID-19. The CDR3 runs from the conserved cysteine through the conserved F or W. Fields, in order: CDR3 protein, CDR3 DNA, D gene, V gene, CDR3 length, J gene, clone size. A D gene is named only where the DNA matches it firmly. The size of a clone is reported for some rows only, either as once, few or many, or as a class for expanded clones.

CDR3 protein: CASSPLASDEAFF; CDR3 DNA: TGTGCCAGCTCACCCTTAGCATCTGACGAAGCTTTCTTT; D gene: -; V gene: TRBV18; CDR3 length: 13; J gene: TRBJ1-1; clone size: -
CDR3 protein: CASGLDSHYWLAGTTDTQYF; CDR3 DNA: TGTGCTAGTGGTTTGGACTCCCACTACTGGCTAGCGGGAACGACAGATACGCAGTATTTT; D gene: TRBD2; V gene: TRBV12-5; CDR3 length: 20; J gene: TRBJ2-3; clone size: -
CDR3 protein: CASGSRGTADTF; CDR3 DNA: TGTGCCAGCGGATCCCGGGGAACAGCTGACACCTTC; D gene: -; V gene: TRBV5-4; CDR3 length: 12; J gene: TRBJ1-2; clone size: many
CDR3 protein: CASSATGGTEAFF; CDR3 DNA: TGTGCCAGTAGTGCGACAGGGGGCACTGAAGCTTTCTTT; D gene: TRBD1; V gene: TRBV19; CDR3 length: 13; J gene: TRBJ1-1; clone size: few
CDR3 protein: CASSYDRGRVFLHF; CDR3 DNA: TGTGCCAGCAGCTATGACAGGGGGCGGGTTTTCCTCCACTTT; D gene: TRBD1; V gene: TRBV28; CDR3 length: 14; J gene: TRBJ1-6; clone size: once
CDR3 protein: CASSKAGQGPRDTQYF; CDR3 DNA: TGTGCCAGTAGTAAAGCGGGACAGGGCCCAAGAGATACGCAGTATTTT; D gene: TRBD1; V gene: TRBV19; CDR3 length: 16; J gene: TRBJ2-3; clone size: -
CDR3 protein: CASSYTGGTNEKLFF; CDR3 DNA: TGTGCCAGCAGCTACACAGGGGGTACTAATGAAAAACTGTTTTTT; D gene: TRBD1; V gene: TRBV7-2; CDR3 length: 15; J gene: TRBJ1-4; clone size: -
CDR3 protein: CASSALAGGLVETQYF; CDR3 DNA: TGTGCCAGCAGCGCCCTAGCGGGAGGGCTAGTAGAGACCCAGTACTTC; D gene: TRBD2; V gene: TRBV7-9; CDR3 length: 16; J gene: TRBJ2-5; clone size: -
CDR3 protein: CASSDAGAVDEQFF; CDR3 DNA: TGTGCCAGCAGTGATGCGGGCGCCGTCGATGAGCAGTTCTTC; D gene: -; V gene: TRBV6-1; CDR3 length: 14; J gene: TRBJ2-1; clone size: -
CDR3 protein: CASSSGDSAQPQHF; CDR3 DNA: TGTGCCAGCAGCTCGGGGGACAGCGCTCAGCCCCAGCATTTT; D gene: TRBD1; V gene: TRBV7-8; CDR3 length: 14; J gene: TRBJ1-5; clone size: -
CDR3 protein: CASSLGLAGGTDTQYF; CDR3 DNA: TGTGCCAGCAGTTTGGGACTAGCGGGGGGCACAGATACGCAGTATTTT; D gene: TRBD2; V gene: TRBV28; CDR3 length: 16; J gene: TRBJ2-3; clone size: -
CDR3 protein: CASSIPPGQFGQPQHF; CDR3 DNA: TGTGCCAGTAGTATACCTCCAGGGCAATTTGGTCAGCCCCAGCATTTT; D gene: -; V gene: TRBV19; CDR3 length: 16; J gene: TRBJ1-5; clone size: -
CDR3 protein: CASRRVADTQYF; CDR3 DNA: TGCGCCAGCAGAAGAGTTGCCGATACGCAGTATTTT; D gene: -; V gene: TRBV10-1; CDR3 length: 12; J gene: TRBJ2-3; clone size: -
CDR3 protein: CASSSLRQGLHQPQHF; CDR3 DNA: TGTGCCAGCAGTTCGCTAAGACAGGGTTTGCATCAGCCCCAGCATTTT; D gene: TRBD1; V gene: TRBV6-5; CDR3 length: 16; J gene: TRBJ1-5; clone size: -
CDR3 protein: CASGRFPVEARNLNEQYF; CDR3 DNA: TGCGCCAGCGGTAGGTTTCCGGTGGAGGCGAGGAACCTAAACGAGCAGTACTTC; D gene: -; V gene: TRBV5-1; CDR3 length: 18; J gene: TRBJ2-7; clone size: once
CDR3 protein: CASRLSDMNTEAFF; CDR3 DNA: TGTGCCAGCAGGTTGAGTGATATGAACACTGAAGCTTTCTTT; D gene: -; V gene: TRBV28; CDR3 length: 14; J gene: TRBJ1-1; clone size: -
CDR3 protein: CATGEGRDSTYEQYF; CDR3 DNA: TGTGCCACCGGGGAAGGACGGGACAGCACCTACGAGCAGTACTTC; D gene: TRBD1; V gene: TRBV24-1; CDR3 length: 15; J gene: TRBJ2-7; clone size: -
CDR3 protein: CATSDRPPGTTTDTQYF; CDR3 DNA: TGTGCCACCAGTGACCGCCCGCCCGGGACTACCACAGATACGCAGTATTTT; D gene: TRBD2; V gene: TRBV24-1; CDR3 length: 17; J gene: TRBJ2-3; clone size: many
CDR3 protein: CASSLNRGDGETQYF; CDR3 DNA: TGTGCCAGCAGCTTAAACAGGGGCGATGGGGAGACCCAGTACTTC; D gene: TRBD1; V gene: TRBV5-4; CDR3 length: 15; J gene: TRBJ2-5; clone size: few
CDR3 protein: CSVRTSGNTGELFF; CDR3 DNA: TGCAGCGTGCGTACTAGCGGGAACACCGGGGAGCTGTTTTTT; D gene: TRBD2; V gene: TRBV29-1; CDR3 length: 14; J gene: TRBJ2-2; clone size: -
CDR3 protein: CASKPTGANVLTF; CDR3 DNA: TGTGCCAGCAAGCCAACCGGGGCCAACGTCCTGACTTTC; D gene: -; V gene: TRBV12-3/TRBV12-4; CDR3 length: 13; J gene: TRBJ2-6; clone size: -
CDR3 protein: CASGRTSSNTGELFF; CDR3 DNA: TGTGCCAGCGGAAGGACATCCTCGAACACCGGGGAGCTGTTTTTT; D gene: -; V gene: TRBV6-6; CDR3 length: 15; J gene: TRBJ2-2; clone size: -
CDR3 protein: CASSQDGDATNEKLFF; CDR3 DNA: TGTGCCAGCAGCCAAGACGGTGATGCAACTAATGAAAAACTGTTTTTT; D gene: -; V gene: TRBV4-2; CDR3 length: 16; J gene: TRBJ1-4; clone size: -
CDR3 protein: CASSSGTGGFTYGYTF; CDR3 DNA: TGTGCCAGCAGCTCCGGGACAGGGGGCTTTACCTATGGCTACACCTTC; D gene: TRBD1; V gene: TRBV13; CDR3 length: 16; J gene: TRBJ1-2; clone size: -
CDR3 protein: CASKDRYQETQYF; CDR3 DNA: TGTGCCAGCAAAGACAGGTACCAAGAGACCCAGTACTTC; D gene: -; V gene: TRBV6-5; CDR3 length: 13; J gene: TRBJ2-5; clone size: -
CDR3 protein: CASSQGQVSYNEQFF; CDR3 DNA: TGTGCCAGCTCACAAGGACAGGTATCATACAATGAGCAGTTCTTC; D gene: TRBD1; V gene: TRBV18; CDR3 length: 15; J gene: TRBJ2-1; clone size: once
CDR3 protein: CASSERGTKYGYTF; CDR3 DNA: TGTGCCAGCAGTGAACGTGGGACAAAATATGGCTACACCTTC; D gene: -; V gene: TRBV2; CDR3 length: 14; J gene: TRBJ1-2; clone size: -
CDR3 protein: CASSLGQGLVTGELFF; CDR3 DNA: TGCGCCAGCAGCTTGGGCCAGGGGCTTGTGACCGGGGAGCTGTTTTTT; D gene: -; V gene: TRBV5-1; CDR3 length: 16; J gene: TRBJ2-2; clone size: few
CDR3 protein: CSASTGEYGYTF; CDR3 DNA: TGCAGTGCTAGTACAGGGGAATATGGCTACACCTTC; D gene: TRBD1; V gene: TRBV20-1; CDR3 length: 12; J gene: TRBJ1-2; clone size: -
CDR3 protein: CASSLRLAGESYNEQFF; CDR3 DNA: TGCGCCAGCAGCCTTAGACTAGCGGGTGAGTCCTACAATGAGCAGTTCTTC; D gene: TRBD2; V gene: TRBV5-1; CDR3 length: 17; J gene: TRBJ2-1; clone size: -
CDR3 protein: CASSFGGSYEQYF; CDR3 DNA: TGCGCCAGCAGCTTTGGGGGGTCCTACGAGCAGTACTTC; D gene: -; V gene: TRBV5-1; CDR3 length: 13; J gene: TRBJ2-7; clone size: -
CDR3 protein: CATDYSLGSPLHF; CDR3 DNA: TGTGCCACTGACTACAGTCTGGGTTCACCCCTCCACTTT; D gene: -; V gene: TRBV28; CDR3 length: 13; J gene: TRBJ1-6; clone size: -
CDR3 protein: CASSLSELVAHEQYF; CDR3 DNA: TGTGCCAGCAGCTTGTCCGAGCTAGTCGCCCACGAGCAGTACTTC; D gene: -; V gene: TRBV5-8; CDR3 length: 15; J gene: TRBJ2-7; clone size: -
CDR3 protein: CASSELGGLDNSPLHF; CDR3 DNA: TGTGCCAGCAGTGAACTTGGGGGCCTCGACAATTCACCCCTCCACTTT; D gene: -; V gene: TRBV6-1; CDR3 length: 16; J gene: TRBJ1-6; clone size: -
CDR3 protein: CASSLVVTGGTDTQYF; CDR3 DNA: TGTGCCAGCAGCTTAGTAGTGACAGGGGGTACGGATACGCAGTATTTT; D gene: TRBD1; V gene: TRBV11-1; CDR3 length: 16; J gene: TRBJ2-3; clone size: -
CDR3 protein: CASSSGTDSSYEQYF; CDR3 DNA: TGCGCCAGCAGCTCCGGGACAGATAGCTCCTACGAGCAGTACTTC; D gene: TRBD1; V gene: TRBV5-1; CDR3 length: 15; J gene: TRBJ2-7; clone size: -
CDR3 protein: CASSSTSPYEQYF; CDR3 DNA: TGTGCCAGCAGTTCTACCTCTCCCTACGAGCAGTACTTC; D gene: -; V gene: TRBV6-2/TRBV6-3; CDR3 length: 13; J gene: TRBJ2-7; clone size: -
CDR3 protein: CASYRTSGRSETQYF; CDR3 DNA: TGTGCCAGCTACAGGACTAGCGGGAGGTCAGAGACCCAGTACTTC; D gene: TRBD2; V gene: TRBV2; CDR3 length: 15; J gene: TRBJ2-5; clone size: -
CDR3 protein: CASSGLAGVTDTQYF; CDR3 DNA: TGTGCCAGCAGTGGCCTAGCGGGAGTAACAGATACGCAGTATTTT; D gene: TRBD2; V gene: TRBV2; CDR3 length: 15; J gene: TRBJ2-3; clone size: -
CDR3 protein: CASSLEQTSSYEQYF; CDR3 DNA: TGTGCCAGCAGCTTAGAACAGACTAGCTCCTACGAGCAGTACTTC; D gene: -; V gene: TRBV11-2; CDR3 length: 15; J gene: TRBJ2-7; clone size: -
CDR3 protein: CASSPAAAKAQYF; CDR3 DNA: TGTGCCAGCAGCCCGGCTGCGGCCAAGGCCCAGTACTTC; D gene: -; V gene: TRBV27; CDR3 length: 13; J gene: TRBJ2-5; clone size: -
CDR3 protein: CASRRTEDLYSNQPQHF; CDR3 DNA: TGTGCCAGTCGCAGGACGGAGGATCTTTATAGCAATCAGCCCCAGCATTTT; D gene: -; V gene: TRBV19; CDR3 length: 17; J gene: TRBJ1-5; clone size: -
CDR3 protein: CASSIDSGSNQPQHF; CDR3 DNA: TGTGCCAGTAGTATAGATTCGGGTAGCAATCAGCCCCAGCATTTT; D gene: -; V gene: TRBV19; CDR3 length: 15; J gene: TRBJ1-5; clone size: -
CDR3 protein: CASSQVGGPDEQYF; CDR3 DNA: TGTGCCAGCAGCCAAGTCGGCGGCCCTGACGAGCAGTACTTC; D gene: -; V gene: TRBV4-2; CDR3 length: 14; J gene: TRBJ2-7; clone size: -
CDR3 protein: CATSDSGADTQYF; CDR3 DNA: TGTGCCACCAGTGACTCAGGGGCAGATACGCAGTATTTT; D gene: -; V gene: TRBV24-1; CDR3 length: 13; J gene: TRBJ2-3; clone size: -
CDR3 protein: CASRGGRREVHTEAFF; CDR3 DNA: TGTGCCAGCAGGGGGGGGAGAAGGGAGGTGCACACTGAAGCTTTCTTT; D gene: -; V gene: TRBV27; CDR3 length: 16; J gene: TRBJ1-1; clone size: -
CDR3 protein: CASSLSQGSNQPQHF; CDR3 DNA: TGTGCCAGCAGCTTAAGTCAGGGTAGCAATCAGCCCCAGCATTTT; D gene: -; V gene: TRBV7-6; CDR3 length: 15; J gene: TRBJ1-5; clone size: once
CDR3 protein: CASKGQEAAGYTF; CDR3 DNA: TGTGCCAGCAAGGGACAGGAGGCCGCTGGCTACACCTTC; D gene: TRBD1; V gene: TRBV6-5; CDR3 length: 13; J gene: TRBJ1-2; clone size: once